This record concerns one T cell receptor beta chain sequence. Antigen: not known. These data are taken from a study of CD8 T cells in ankylosing spondylitis. Overall study results and limits: The authors reported significant enrichment of disease-linked clones in matched ankylosing spondylitis synovial fluid. What appeared characteristic of ankylosing spondylitis blood was a TCR beta motif of several highly homologous variants.

TCRdb ran MiXCR on the 5' RACE reads and lists one entry per CDR3 protein. Found here are 750,000 to 850,000 distinct CDR3 sequences, about 10% of them singletons; the top ten hold 0.45% to 0.6%. This CDR3 region has 13 residues. V was trimmed by 5 bases and J by 5 bases, leaving 10 bases between them. Germline V lookup: CDR1 KGHSH, CDR2 LQKENI. The TCR was taken from a male donor with ankylosing spondylitis. The sample consisted of blood, either unsorted or a sorted T cell fraction (not recorded which). The chain employs TRBV18 and TRBJ1-5; no firm D call. In DNA form, the CDR3 reads TGTGCCAGCTCAGTCTCGATTGATCAGCCCCAGCATTTT. This gives the protein CASSVSIDQPQHF.